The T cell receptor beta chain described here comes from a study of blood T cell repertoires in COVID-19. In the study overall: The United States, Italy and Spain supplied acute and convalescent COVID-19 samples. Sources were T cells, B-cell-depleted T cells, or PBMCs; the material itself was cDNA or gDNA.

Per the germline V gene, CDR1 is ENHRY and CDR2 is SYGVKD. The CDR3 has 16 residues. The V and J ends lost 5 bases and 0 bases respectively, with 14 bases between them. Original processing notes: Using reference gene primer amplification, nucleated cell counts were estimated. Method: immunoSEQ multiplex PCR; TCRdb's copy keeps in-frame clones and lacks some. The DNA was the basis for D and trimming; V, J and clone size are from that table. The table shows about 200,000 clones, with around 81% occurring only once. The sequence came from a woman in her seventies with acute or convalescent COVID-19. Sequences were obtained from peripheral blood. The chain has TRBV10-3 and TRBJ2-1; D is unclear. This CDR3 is CAISPVLESSYNEQFF. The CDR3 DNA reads TGTGCCATCAGTCCCGTGTTAGAAAGCTCCTACAATGAGCAGTTCTTC.